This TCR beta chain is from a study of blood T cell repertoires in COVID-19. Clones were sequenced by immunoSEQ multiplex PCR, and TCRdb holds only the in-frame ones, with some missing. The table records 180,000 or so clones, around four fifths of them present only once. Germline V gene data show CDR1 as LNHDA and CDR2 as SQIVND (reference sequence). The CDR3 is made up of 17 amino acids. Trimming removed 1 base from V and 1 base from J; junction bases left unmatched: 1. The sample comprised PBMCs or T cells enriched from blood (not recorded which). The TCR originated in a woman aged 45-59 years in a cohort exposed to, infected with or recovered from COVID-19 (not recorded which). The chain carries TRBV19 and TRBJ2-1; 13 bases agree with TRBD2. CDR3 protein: CASSIGTSGSSYNEQFF. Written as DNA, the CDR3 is TGTGCCAGTAGTATAGGGACTAGCGGGAGTTCCTACAATGAGCAGTTCTTC.